This T cell receptor (beta chain) was retrieved from a study of T-cell reconstitution after alpha-beta-depleted transplantation in children. Study-level results: Newly produced T cells mostly accounted for T-cell counts and diversity one year post-transplant. Approximately two months post-transplant, alpha-beta T cells reportedly originated from several hundred expanded graft clones. Recipient T cells and thymic progenitors that survived were the source of the high TCRbeta diversity seen at day 60 in some patients.

Unique molecular identifiers were used to barcode this TCRbeta library. TCRdb passed the PCR reads through MiXCR, listing each CDR3 protein once. The sample contains fewer than 250,000 distinct CDR3 sequences, under 20% of which appear only once. The CDR3 is 16 residues long. Germline V gene lookup returns CDR1 SGDLS and CDR2 YYNGEE. The germline V and J ends were trimmed by 0 bases and 7 bases, with 14 bases remaining between them. By proportion, this clonotype is medium-sized (0.01 to 0.1%). The antigen remains unidentified. The source material was PBMCs, mostly from graft donor cells, sampled 360 days after TCRalphabeta/CD19-depleted stem cell transplant. The rearrangement links TRBV9 to TRBJ1-6; maybe TRBD1 (6 bases). This clonotype originated in a male patient under 10 years old who had a stem cell transplant for acute lymphoblastic leukemia, so the T cells may come from the graft donor. CDR3 DNA: TGTGCCAGCAGCGTAGCCCCGACAGGACAGAATTCACCCCTCCACTTT. As protein: CASSVAPTGQNSPLHF.